Following are 18 T cell receptor beta chains from one sample sequenced in a study of low-dose radiotherapy and immunotherapy resistance in tumors. TRAV and TRBV primers primed cDNA for both TCRalpha and TCRbeta. The authors amplified TCRs for 20 PCR cycles with a constant-region primer and a V-primer adapter. TCRdb re-derived calls from the reads in MiXCR, one entry per CDR3 protein. The repertoire holds around 10,000 distinct CDR3 sequences, with roughly three quarters as singletons. The receptors stem from a human donor with advanced metastatic prostate, ovarian, gallbladder or colorectal cancer (not recorded which). This table probably holds off-target reads from a library built for another chain.

The J gene is TRBJ2-2, the V gene TRBV28, with D perhaps TRBD1 (8 bases). Germline V gene sequence: CDR1 MDHEN, CDR2 SYDVKM. The CDR3 extends over 17 amino acids. V lost 5 bases to trimming and J lost 1 base, with 17 bases between them. The chain's CDR3 is CASSQLRGTGNTGELFF. The CDR3 DNA is TGTGCCAGCAGTCAATTGCGGGGGACAGGGAACACCGGGGAGCTGTTTTTT.

This chain uses TRBV7-8 with TRBJ1-2; 10 bases match TRBD1. This CDR3 spans 15 amino acids. Germline V gives CDR1 SGHVS, CDR2 FQNEAQ. The ends lost 5 bases at V and 3 bases at J; junction bases unmatched: 6. The CDR3 protein is CASSTTTGGDYGYTF. CDR3 nucleotides: TGTGCCAGCAGCACAACGACAGGGGGCGACTATGGCTACACCTTC.

The V call is TRBV6-2 or TRBV6-3, the J call TRBJ2-7; TRBD1 agrees at 11 bases. With V trimmed by 10 bases and J by 7 bases, 6 bases remained unmatched. This CDR3 is 12 amino acids long. Germline V gene lookup returns CDR1 MNHEY and CDR2 SVGEGT. The CDR3 nucleotides read TGTGCCACTAGGACAGGGGGCGTTGAGCAGTACTTC. Protein sequence: CATRTGGVEQYF.

V and J are TRBV6-8 and TRBJ2-5, with D possibly TRBD1 on 6 matching bases. CDR1 MNHGY and CDR2 SAAAGT come from the germline V gene. The length of the CDR3 is 15 residues. V lost 8 bases to trimming and J lost 2 bases, with 18 bases between them. Here the CDR3 DNA reads TGTGCCAGCCATAGGACAGCTTCGACACAAGAGACCCAGTACTTC. It is translated as CASHRTASTQETQYF.

This sequence joins TRBV5-1 and TRBJ2-7; 8 nucleotides match TRBD2. Germline V gives CDR1 SGHRS, CDR2 YFSETQ. CDR3 size: 15 residues. V shed 0 bases, J shed 0 bases, and the junction held 2 bases outside the gene matches. CDR3 DNA sequence: TGCGCCAGCAGCTTGGTCGCGGGGGGCTCCTACGAGCAGTACTTC. Protein: CASSLVAGGSYEQYF.

V is TRBV6-1 and J is TRBJ1-5; 9 bases fit TRBD1. The CDR3 has 16 residues. CDR1 and CDR2 from the germline V gene are MNHNS and SASEGT. V lost 7 bases to trimming and J lost 0 bases; unmatched junction nucleotides: 7. CDR3 loop: CASTRDRAFSNQPQHF. In nucleotides, the CDR3 is TGTGCCAGCACCCGGGACAGGGCGTTTAGCAATCAGCCCCAGCATTTT.

The chain has TRBV7-9 and TRBJ1-5, with D possibly TRBD1 on 6 matching bases. CDR1 and CDR2 (germline): SEHNR, FQNEAQ (reference sequence). The CDR3 spans 14 residues. Trimming took 5 bases from V and 0 from J, leaving 8 bases between them. CDR3 loop: CASSVQGSNQPQHF. In DNA form, the CDR3 reads TGTGCCAGCAGCGTACAGGGTAGCAATCAGCCCCAGCATTTT. Together with reference TRBV7-9 and TRBJ1-5, the CDR3 gives the full variable domain: DTGVSQNPRHKITKRGQNVTFRCDPISEHNRLYWYRQTLGQGPEFLTYFQNEAQLEKSRLLSDRFSAERPKGSFSTLEIQRTEQGDSAMYLCASSVQGSNQPQHFGDGTRLSIL.

The rearrangement joins TRBV2 to TRBJ2-7; D is possibly TRBD2 (6 bases). Germline V gene lookup returns CDR1 SNHLY and CDR2 FYNNEI. The germline V and J ends were trimmed by 4 bases and 1 base, with 14 bases remaining between them. This CDR3 has 15 amino acids. In nucleotides, the CDR3 is TGTGCCAGCAGTGGACTCTGGGACTTTTCCTACGAGCAGTACTTC. Protein sequence: CASSGLWDFSYEQYF.

The count of this clonotype is one. The V call is TRBV28, the J call TRBJ2-7, with unresolved D. Trimming removed 3 bases from V and 0 bases from J, with 6 bases in between. CDR3 length equals 13 residues. Germline V gives CDR1 MDHEN, CDR2 SYDVKM. The CDR3 coding sequence is TGTGCCAGCAGTTTTGGATCCTCCTACGAGCAGTACTTC. It specifies CASSFGSSYEQYF.

The rearrangement links TRBV19 to TRBJ1-2; 11 nucleotides match TRBD1. With 8 bases clipped from V and 4 bases from J, the junction kept 9 bases outside the gene matches. The CDR3 is 15 amino acids. The germline gives CDR1 LNHDA, CDR2 SQIVND (reference sequence). In DNA, the CDR3 is TGTGCCAGTGCCCCTTCAGGGACAGGGGGCTATGGCTACACCTTC. Its translation is CASAPSGTGGYGYTF.

The chain is built from TRBV2 and TRBJ2-1, with 12 positions matching TRBD2. The CDR3 is 15 residues long. Germline assignment: CDR1 SNHLY and CDR2 FYNNEI. The junction had 7 bases not matched to a gene; V was cut back by 6 bases and J by 7 bases. The chain's CDR3 is CASSRLAGDGNEQFF. The CDR3 DNA follows: TGTGCCAGCAGCAGACTAGCGGGAGATGGTAATGAGCAGTTCTTC.

This clonotype was detected a few times. V and J are TRBV5-6 and TRBJ1-6; the D is unclear. The CDR3 is 14 amino acids. V was trimmed by 0 bases and J by 10 bases, leaving 11 bases between them. Germline V lookup: CDR1 SGHDT, CDR2 YYEEEE. The CDR3 here is CASSLEIAASPLHF. The CDR3 region has the DNA TGTGCCAGCAGCTTGGAGATTGCAGCCTCACCCCTCCACTTT. The entire variable domain, with the rest obtained from reference TRBV5-6 and TRBJ1-6, is as follows: DAGVTQSPTHLIKTRGQQVTLRCSPKSGHDTVSWYQQALGQGPQFIFQYYEEEERQRGNFPDRFSGHQFPNYSSELNVNALLLGDSALYLCASSLEIAASPLHFGNGTRLTVT.

The chain is built from TRBV30 and TRBJ2-3; tentatively, D is TRBD1 or TRBD2 (5 bases each). Trimming left V 7 bases short and J 4 bases short, with 12 bases between. The CDR3 has 12 amino acids. CDR1 is GTSNPN and CDR2 is SVGIG in the germline V gene (reference sequence). CDR3 sequence (DNA): TGTGCCTTCGGGACGGTAGCAGATACGCAGTATTTT. This sequence encodes CAFGTVADTQYF.

This rearrangement joins TRBV7-9 to TRBJ2-7, with 10 bases lining up with TRBD2. V was clipped by 5 bases and J by 5 bases; unmatched bases: 12. This CDR3 comprises 16 residues. The germline CDR1 and CDR2 sequences are SEHNR and FQNEAQ (reference sequence). CDR3 sequence: CASSPPSGGAINEQYF. For the CDR3, the DNA is TGTGCCAGCAGCCCCCCGAGCGGGGGGGCCATTAACGAGCAGTACTTC.

This chain joins TRBV6-5 and TRBJ2-2, with a weak D call TRBD2 (6 bases). The V end lost 5 bases, the J end lost 3 bases, and 16 bases lay between the germline ends. Germline V gene lookup returns CDR1 MNHEY and CDR2 SVGAGI. The CDR3 totals 16 residues. Here the CDR3 DNA reads TGTGCCAGCAGTCCCCCCCTGAGACTAGACACCGGGGAGCTGTTTTTT. As protein: CASSPPLRLDTGELFF.

The rearrangement links TRBV14 to TRBJ2-1; either TRBD1 or TRBD2 may fit D (5 bases each). Germline values: CDR1 SGHDN, CDR2 FVKESK. Trimming took 3 bases from V and 10 from J, leaving 13 bases between them. CDR3 length equals 13 residues. For the CDR3, the DNA is TGTGCCAGCAGCCACACTGGGACGAGGGAGCAGTTCTTC. This codes for CASSHTGTREQFF. The full variable domain, with the rest looked up from reference TRBV14 and TRBJ2-1, is EAGVTQFPSHSVIEKGQTVTLRCDPISGHDNLYWYRRVMGKEIKFLLHFVKESKQDESGMPNNRFLAERTGGTYSTLKVQPAELEDSGVYFCASSHTGTREQFFGPGTRLTVL.

As DNA, the CDR3 is TGTGCCAGCCAAACTTACACTGAAGCTTTCTTT. Translation gives CASQTYTEAFF. The chain recombines TRBV6-6 with TRBJ1-1, with D uncertain. Germline V gives CDR1 MNHNY, CDR2 SVGAGI (reference sequence). V was cut by 8 bases and J by 3 bases, with 7 bases left in between. This CDR3 contains 11 residues.

The genes are TRBV6-1 and TRBJ2-1, with 9 bases that match TRBD1. The germline V gene has CDR1 MNHNS and CDR2 SASEGT. The CDR3 is made up of 16 amino acids. The V and J ends lost 6 bases and 6 bases, in that order; junction bases with no gene match: 12. CDR3 region: CASSASDRGKSNEQFF. For the CDR3, the DNA is TGTGCCAGCAGCGCTTCTGACAGGGGGAAATCCAATGAGCAGTTCTTC.